These 20 T cell receptor beta chains were sequenced from one sample in a study of T cell responses to AZD1222 COVID-19 vaccine. The method was immunoSEQ multiplex PCR; TCRdb's version includes in-frame clones alone and lacks a portion of them. This repertoire shows 120,000 to 150,000 clones, about nine tenths found once; its top ten account for roughly 1.5%. This specimen was peripheral blood, taken 28 days after the second AZD1222 dose. These receptors all stem from an adult who received the AZD1222 COVID-19 vaccine.

The J gene is TRBJ1-5, the V gene TRBV28; 9 bases agree with TRBD1. In germline, CDR1 is MDHEN, CDR2 SYDVKM. This CDR3 contains 13 residues. The CDR3, as DNA: TGTGCACAAGGGACAGGGAGCAATCAGCCCCAGCATTTT. It yields the protein CAQGTGSNQPQHF. The variable domain in full, completed from reference TRBV28 and TRBJ1-5, reads DVKVTQSSRYLVKRTGEKVFLECVQDMDHENMFWYRQDPGLGLRLIYFSYDVKMKEKGDIPEGYSVSREKKERFSLILESASTNQTSMYLCAQGTGSNQPQHFGDGTRLSIL.

A single count supports this clone. CDR3: CASSRGRTLNNEQFF. DNA of the CDR3: TGTGCCAGCAGCCGAGGGCGAACCCTGAACAATGAGCAGTTCTTC. The chain couples TRBV11-2 to TRBJ2-1, with D perhaps matching TRBD2 (5 bases). The CDR3 runs 15 residues. The germline V gene has CDR1 SGHAT and CDR2 FQNNGV. V lost 5 bases to trimming and J lost 5 bases, with 16 bases between them.

This rearrangement joins TRBV2 to TRBJ2-2; D may be TRBD2 (6 bases). V was cut by 7 bases and J by 2 bases, with 11 bases left in between. Germline loops: CDR1 SNHLY, CDR2 FYNNEI. The CDR3 runs to 14 residues. CDR3 in DNA: TGTGCCAGCACTCGGCGGGGTAACACCGGGGAGCTGTTTTTT. Translated, it gives CASTRRGNTGELFF.

The V call is TRBV7-8, the J call TRBJ2-7; D not certain. The CDR3 spans 15 residues. The germline gives CDR1 SGHVS, CDR2 FQNEAQ. Trimming took off 3 bases at V and 1 base at J, with 13 bases between the two ends. CDR3 residues: CASSFLSVRSYEQYF. In DNA, the CDR3 is TGTGCCAGCAGCTTCTTGAGTGTGCGGTCCTACGAGCAGTACTTC.

This clone has only one observation. The chain recombines TRBV11-2 with TRBJ2-5; 8 bases are a match to TRBD1. There are 16 residues in the CDR3. Per the germline V gene, CDR1 is SGHAT and CDR2 is FQNNGV. With 5 bases clipped from V and 5 bases from J, the junction kept 13 bases outside the gene matches. The CDR3 coding sequence is TGTGCCAGCAGCCCCTGGGGACAGGCGGCGGGGGAGACCCAGTACTTC. Its protein is CASSPWGQAAGETQYF.

The chain employs TRBV2 and TRBJ1-4; a weak D match, TRBD1 (6 bases). This CDR3 has 13 amino acids. The germline gives CDR1 SNHLY, CDR2 FYNNEI. Trimming left V 7 bases short and J 12 bases short, with 18 bases between. This chain's CDR3 is CASIGQPPKELFF. For the CDR3, the DNA is TGTGCCAGCATAGGACAGCCCCCTAAGGAACTGTTTTTT.

This rearrangement joins TRBV6-1 to TRBJ2-3; 9 nucleotides line up with TRBD2. Germline CDR1 MNHNS, CDR2 SASEGT. With 2 bases clipped from V and 6 bases from J, the junction kept 9 bases outside the gene matches. The CDR3 has 16 amino acids. CDR3 sequence reads: CASSELSGRMGDTQYF. The DNA of the CDR3 is TGTGCCAGCAGTGAACTGAGCGGGAGGATGGGGGATACGCAGTATTTT.

The genes are TRBV6-4 and TRBJ1-6; D gene ambiguous. V lost 5 bases and J 6 bases, leaving 11 bases between the germline ends. This CDR3 is 14 amino acids long. Germline V lookup: CDR1 MRHNA, CDR2 SNTAGT. CDR3 residues: CASSLRPINSPLHF. The CDR3 DNA is TGTGCCAGCAGTCTGAGGCCGATTAATTCACCCCTCCACTTT.

V is TRBV2 and J is TRBJ2-2; TRBD2 agrees at 11 bases. This CDR3 is built from 15 residues. The junction had 5 bases not matched to a gene; V was cut back by 5 bases and J by 6 bases. Germline values: CDR1 SNHLY, CDR2 FYNNEI. CDR3: CASSSSGRASGELFF. For the CDR3, the DNA is TGTGCCAGCAGTAGTAGCGGGAGGGCCTCCGGGGAGCTGTTTTTT.

This chain connects TRBV5-6 to TRBJ1-6; 7 positions match TRBD1. This CDR3 has 16 residues. The trim removed 4 bases at V and 7 bases at J, leaving 11 bases unmatched. CDR1 and CDR2 from the germline V gene are SGHDT and YYEEEE. The CDR3 sequence: CASSPGGGIWNSPLHF. The CDR3 DNA sequence: TGTGCCAGCAGCCCAGGGGGAGGGATATGGAATTCACCCCTCCACTTT.

The rearrangement uses TRBV21-1 and TRBJ2-7; the table's TRBD1 call for D was not verified on the DNA. TRBV21-1 is recorded as a pseudogene. CDR3 size: 16 residues. The CDR3 DNA sequence: TGTGCCAGCAGGTCCACACAGGGTAGTGGGGTCTACGAGCAGTACTTC. Translation gives CASRSTQGSGVYEQYF.

The chain joins TRBV12-3 or TRBV12-4 to TRBJ1-6; TRBD1 matches at 11 bases. V lost 7 bases, J lost 10 bases, and 3 bases stayed unmatched. CDR3 length equals 13 residues. The CDR3 coding sequence is TGTGCCAGCAAGGGGACAGGGGGATCACCCCTCCACTTT. It encodes CASKGTGGSPLHF.

The CDR3 loop reads CASSLPGTSYEQYF. CDR3 DNA: TGTGCCAGCAGCTTACCCGGGACCTCCTACGAGCAGTACTTC. The chain uses TRBV5-8 and TRBJ2-7; D may match TRBD1 or TRBD2 (5 bases each). The germline V gene encodes CDR1 SGHTS and CDR2 YDEGEE. CDR3 size: 14 residues. Trimming stripped 2 bases from V and 0 bases from J, with 9 bases between.

This clone was recorded only once. The chain has TRBV6-2 or TRBV6-3 and TRBJ2-4; 10 bases are a match to TRBD2. Unmatched junction bases numbered 6, after V lost 6 bases and J lost 1 base. The CDR3 runs 16 residues. Germline assignment: CDR1 MNHEY and CDR2 SVGEGT. The CDR3 protein is CASSQAGGIAKNIQYF. CDR3 in DNA: TGTGCCAGCAGCCAAGCGGGAGGGATTGCCAAAAACATTCAGTACTTC.

The V gene is TRBV7-2, the J gene TRBJ1-6; TRBD1 is a possible D gene (6 bases). Germline CDR1 reads SGHTA; CDR2 reads FQGNSA. The CDR3 has 13 residues. Trimming shortened V by 5 bases and J by 8 bases, and 10 bases separated the two germline ends. For the CDR3, the DNA is TGTGCCAGCAGCGAATACAGGGATTCACCCCTCCACTTT. Translation gives CASSEYRDSPLHF. The full variable domain, with the rest looked up from reference TRBV7-2 and TRBJ1-6, is GAGVSQSPSNKVTEKGKDVELRCDPISGHTALYWYRQSLGQGLEFLIYFQGNSAPDKSGLPSDRFSAERTGGSVSTLTIQRTQQEDSAVYLCASSEYRDSPLHFGNGTRLTVT.

This chain links TRBV28 with TRBJ1-2; D is possibly TRBD1 (5 bases). Germline CDR1 is MDHEN and CDR2 is SYDVKM. This CDR3 has 13 amino acids. V was pared by 3 bases and J by 4 bases, with 9 bases between. Here the CDR3 reads CASSLGQIYGYTF. The CDR3 DNA follows: TGTGCCAGCAGTTTGGGGCAGATCTATGGCTACACCTTC.

The V gene is TRBV4-3, the J gene TRBJ1-1, with D hard to call. Germline CDR1 and CDR2: LGHNA and YSLEER. Between the trimmed V and J ends, which lost 2 bases and 2 bases, there was a span of 12 bases. The CDR3 sequence is 15 residues long. The CDR3: CASSQRLEHNTEAFF. DNA of the CDR3: TGCGCCAGCAGCCAAAGACTGGAGCACAACACTGAAGCTTTCTTT.

The V call is TRBV4-2, the J call TRBJ1-2; D remains ambiguous. Per the germline V gene, CDR1 is LGHNA and CDR2 is YNFKEQ. V was pared by 4 bases and J by 3 bases, with 15 bases between. This CDR3 region has 15 residues. CDR3 in amino acids: CASSPGPIHDYGYTF. The CDR3 DNA reads as TGTGCCAGCAGCCCGGGCCCCATCCACGACTATGGCTACACCTTC.

This sequence joins TRBV5-1 and TRBJ2-5, with a tentative D call TRBD1 (5 bases). The germline V gene has CDR1 SGHRS and CDR2 YFSETQ. This CDR3 comprises 13 residues. The germline V and J ends were trimmed by 2 bases and 1 base, with 6 bases remaining between them. The DNA for the CDR3 is TGCGCCAGCAGCTTTGACAGCCAAGAGACCCAGTACTTC. This translates into CASSFDSQETQYF.

This sequence joins TRBV5-6 and TRBJ2-3; D gene uncertain. Trimming pared 4 bases from V and 7 bases from J, leaving 13 bases between. The germline gives CDR1 SGHDT, CDR2 YYEEEE. The CDR3 runs to 13 residues. The CDR3 sequence: CASSPPSLNTQYF. CDR3 nucleotides: TGTGCCAGCAGCCCGCCCAGTCTAAATACGCAGTATTTT. Based on the CDR3 plus reference TRBV5-6 and TRBJ2-3, the full variable domain is DAGVTQSPTHLIKTRGQQVTLRCSPKSGHDTVSWYQQALGQGPQFIFQYYEEEERQRGNFPDRFSGHQFPNYSSELNVNALLLGDSALYLCASSPPSLNTQYFGPGTRLTVL.